What follows are 26 T cell receptor beta chains derived from one specimen sequenced in a study of prognosis after radiotherapy for stage I lung cancer. The authors amplified TCR beta CDR3 from genomic DNA using two-round multiplex PCR. For every TRBV and TRBJ gene, a specific primer was used in first-round PCR. A single record per CDR3 protein comes from TCRdb applying MiXCR to the multiplex PCR reads. The repertoire holds several thousand distinct CDR3 sequences, 62% seen once, with over 15% in the top ten. Source: PBMCs, taken before or after stereotactic body radiation therapy (not recorded which). The receptors shown here come from a donor aged 50 or older with non-small cell lung cancer.

The CDR3 DNA reads as TGTGCCAGCAGCCCTCCCAGGGGGGAGGCTGGCTACACCTTC. It encodes CASSPPRGEAGYTF. The chain couples TRBV5-4 to TRBJ1-2, with TRBD1 matching over 7 bases. V trimming: 4 bases; J trimming: 7 bases; junction bases outside the gene matches: 10. Germline assignment: CDR1 SGHNT and CDR2 YYREEE (reference sequence). This CDR3 is built from 14 residues.

Of note for this clonotype: One junction end does not reproduce the germline sequence, and a read error may be involved. The genes are TRBV9 and TRBJ2-3, with D unresolved. In germline, CDR1 is SGDLS, CDR2 YYNGEE. The length of the CDR3 is 14 residues. The CDR3 nucleotides are TGTGCCAGCAACGTAGGTATGCTCACAGATACTCAGTATTTT. It yields the protein CASNVGMLTDTQYF.

This clonotype came up a few times. It may be a read error: a sequence one base away is much more abundant. The chain employs TRBV20-1 and TRBJ2-5, with D possibly matching TRBD1 (5 bases). CDR3 length equals 12 residues. Germline values: CDR1 DFQATT, CDR2 SNEGSKA (reference sequence). The CDR3 DNA reads as TGCATCCCCCGGCAGGGTCGAGAGACCCAGTACTTC. Translated: CIPRQGRETQYF.

At least ten counts were recorded for this clonotype. The chain links TRBV12-3 or TRBV12-4 to TRBJ2-5; 12 nucleotides agree with TRBD2. V was pared by 5 bases and J by 5 bases, with 6 bases of the junction left unmatched. This CDR3 comprises 15 residues. The CDR3 bases are TGTGCCAGCAGTGTGACTAGCGGGAGCGGGGAGACCCAGTACTTC. It specifies CASSVTSGSGETQYF.

The chain couples TRBV6-2 or TRBV6-3 to TRBJ2-3, with D maybe TRBD1 (5 bases). V lost 5 bases to trimming and J lost 3 bases, with 21 bases between them. The germline gives CDR1 MNHEY, CDR2 SVGEGT. The CDR3 sequence is 17 residues long. CDR3 nucleotides: TGTGCCAGCAGTGAATACAGGAGTGGTAGAGGTACAGATACGCAGTATTTT. It yields the protein CASSEYRSGRGTDTQYF.

V and J are TRBV12-3 or TRBV12-4 and TRBJ2-7; D might be TRBD1 or TRBD2, each matching 5 bases. Trimming cost V 8 bases and J 3 bases, with 11 bases left between them. The CDR3 spans 12 residues. The CDR3 sequence is CASCQGVYEQYF. CDR3 sequence (DNA): TGTGCCAGCTGCCAGGGAGTCTACGAGCAGTACTTC.

This clonotype has at least ten counts. The chain employs TRBV10-3 and TRBJ2-3, with 10 bases that match TRBD1. V was clipped by 2 bases and J by 4 bases; unmatched bases: 6. CDR1 and CDR2 (germline): ENHRY, SYGVKD. The CDR3 is 16 amino acids. CDR3 bases: TGTGCCATCAGTGAGACCCGGGACAGGGGTGCAGATACGCAGTATTTT. It yields the protein CAISETRDRGADTQYF.

By sample share, this clonotype is medium-sized. The rearrangement links TRBV20-1 to TRBJ2-7, with D uncertain. This CDR3 has 11 residues. Trimming pared 3 bases from V and 6 bases from J, leaving 9 bases between. From germline, CDR1 is DFQATT and CDR2 SNEGSKA (reference sequence). CDR3 in DNA: TGCAGTGCTAGTCAAGCGATCGAGCAGTACTTC. Residues: CSASQAIEQYF.

About this clonotype: An end of the junction differs from the germline gene, which may be a read error. The V and J genes are TRBV7-9 and TRBJ1-1, with TRBD1 identical over 7 bases. This CDR3 is 14 amino acids long. The germline V gene encodes CDR1 SEHNR and CDR2 FQNEAQ (reference sequence). The CDR3 loop reads CASSPGTDNTEAFF. The CDR3 DNA reads as TGTGCCAGCAGCCCCGGGACAGATAACACTGAAGCTTTCTTC. Complete variable domain (other parts from reference TRBV7-9 and TRBJ1-1): DTGVSQNPRHKITKRGQNVTFRCDPISEHNRLYWYRQTLGQGPEFLTYFQNEAQLEKSRLLSDRFSAERPKGSFSTLEIQRTEQGDSAMYLCASSPGTDNTEAFFGQGTRLTVV.

The chain combines TRBV20-1 with TRBJ2-7; no clear D. V was trimmed by 4 bases and J by 6 bases, leaving 13 bases between them. The CDR3 length is 12 residues. The germline gives CDR1 DFQATT, CDR2 SNEGSKA (reference sequence). The CDR3 reads CSATEPLSEQYF. CDR3 sequence (DNA): TGCAGTGCTACGGAACCGTTGTCCGAGCAGTACTTC.

J is TRBJ2-7 and V is TRBV6-2 or TRBV6-3; D may be TRBD1 or TRBD2 (5 bases each). Between the trimmed V and J ends, which lost 0 bases and 0 bases, there was a span of 12 bases. This CDR3 comprises 16 residues. Germline CDR1 reads MNHEY; CDR2 reads SVGEGT. CDR3 in DNA: TGTGCCAGCAGTTACTCGCATCCAGGGAGCTCCTACGAGCAGTACTTC. Translating it yields CASSYSHPGSSYEQYF.

The chain employs TRBV28 and TRBJ2-5; 10 bases fit TRBD2. The germline CDR1 and CDR2 sequences are MDHEN and SYDVKM. The V and J ends lost 5 bases and 5 bases, in that order; junction bases with no gene match: 11. The CDR3 is 16 residues long. CDR3 in amino acids: CASSPAVLAGYETQYF. The CDR3 nucleotides are TGTGCCAGCAGTCCCGCGGTACTAGCGGGATACGAGACCCAGTACTTC.

A note on this clonotype: A far larger clone is a single base away, which makes a read error likely. The chain is built from TRBV6-5 and TRBJ1-5, with 10 nucleotides matching TRBD1. Germline CDR1 MNHEY, CDR2 SVGAGI. The CDR3 runs 14 residues. In DNA, the CDR3 is TGTACCAGCAACACCGGGACAGGGGTCGGGCCCCAGCATTTT. It is translated as CTSNTGTGVGPQHF.

V is TRBV9 and J is TRBJ1-1, with 9 bases identical to TRBD1. CDR1 is SGDLS, CDR2 YYNGEE, per germline. V shed 0 bases and J 5 bases; nucleotides not matched to a gene: 5. This CDR3 comprises 15 residues. As DNA, the CDR3 is TGTGCCAGCAGCGTAGGCGGGGACAGGGCTACTGAAGCTTTCTTT. This codes for CASSVGGDRATEAFF.

Comments on this clonotype: Relative to the germline gene, one junction end is altered; a read error may explain this. This sequence joins TRBV6-2 or TRBV6-3 and TRBJ2-7, with 9 bases lining up with TRBD1. The CDR3 has 15 amino acids. Germline CDR1 and CDR2: MNHEY and SVGEGT. Here the CDR3 reads CAISEWTGDLYEQYF. CDR3 nucleotides: TGTGCCATCAGTGAATGGACAGGGGACCTCTACGAGCAGTACTTC.

The gene calls are TRBV7-3 and TRBJ2-7; D possibly corresponds to TRBD2 (5 bases). Germline V CDR1 and CDR2: SGHTA, FQGTGA. The CDR3 runs 16 residues. V lost 7 bases and J lost 5, with 24 bases in between. For the CDR3, the DNA is TGTGCCAGCATCTTGCGGGCACTAGTGGGGATCAACGAGCAGTACTTC. The encoded protein is CASILRALVGINEQYF.

CDR3 coding DNA: TGTGCCAGCAGTCCTCTTCCGGGTGGGATGTGGGGACCCTCCTACAATGAGCAGTTCTTC. Its protein is CASSPLPGGMWGPSYNEQFF. The V and J genes are TRBV12-3 or TRBV12-4 and TRBJ2-1; D may correspond to TRBD1 or TRBD2 (5 bases each). CDR3 length: 20 residues. Trimming left V 5 bases short and J 0 bases short, with 26 bases between.

This clonotype is classed as medium-sized. The chain has TRBV19 and TRBJ1-5; weak D call: TRBD1 (5 bases). This CDR3 contains 15 residues. Germline CDR1 and CDR2: LNHDA and SQIVND (reference sequence). V was shortened by 6 bases and J by 0 bases, with 12 bases between the two germline ends. This CDR3 is CASRPGHYSNQPQHF. In DNA, the CDR3 is TGTGCCAGTAGACCTGGACACTATAGCAATCAGCCCCAGCATTTT.

The chain recombines TRBV10-3 with TRBJ2-1; the D gene is possibly TRBD1 (6 bases). Germline V gene lookup returns CDR1 ENHRY and CDR2 SYGVKD. The V end was cut by 6 bases, the J end by 7 bases, with 22 bases between. This CDR3 spans 16 amino acids. As DNA, the CDR3 is TGTGCCATCAGGAGCCCAGGGGAAGCGGATAAGAATGAGCAGTTCTTC. Encoded protein: CAIRSPGEADKNEQFF.

With respect to this clonotype: One junction end does not reproduce the germline sequence, and a read error may be involved. The rearrangement uses TRBV5-8 and TRBJ2-1; no definite D call. The CDR3 totals 12 residues. The germline V gene has CDR1 SGHTS and CDR2 YDEGEE. The CDR3 here is CAGSFLVFEQFF. Here the CDR3 DNA reads TGTGCCGGCAGCTTTCTGGTTTTTGAGCAGTTCTTC.

The chain has TRBV19 and TRBJ1-2; possible D gene TRBD1, 6 bases. Germline loops: CDR1 LNHDA, CDR2 SQIVND (reference sequence). The ends were cut back, 3 bases at V and 3 bases at J, with 17 bases in the middle. The CDR3 runs 16 residues. The CDR3 DNA is TGTGCCAGTAGTATTCCGGACAGAGTCGGGTACTATGGCTACACCTTC. Translating gives CASSIPDRVGYYGYTF.

The V gene is TRBV6-2 or TRBV6-3, the J gene TRBJ1-5; a possible D gene is TRBD1 (6 bases). Germline lookup yields CDR1 MNHEY and CDR2 SVGEGT. The CDR3 has 12 residues. Deletions cut 5 bases from V and 6 bases from J, with 8 bases between. The CDR3 bases are TGTGCCAGCAGTCAGGGGTCTCAGCCCCAGCATTTT. The encoded protein is CASSQGSQPQHF.

This clonotype is termed medium-sized. J is TRBJ2-1 and V is TRBV7-8, with 9 bases fitting TRBD2. This CDR3 region has 16 residues. V dropped 1 base and J dropped 7; count of bases not matched to a gene: 8. Per the germline V gene, CDR1 is SGHVS and CDR2 is FQNEAQ. The CDR3 reads CASSLVWIAGENEQFF. The CDR3 bases are TGTGCCAGCAGCTTAGTCTGGATAGCGGGAGAGAATGAGCAGTTCTTC.

Remarks on this clonotype: It differs at one base from a far larger clone, so likely a read error. J is TRBJ2-7 and V is TRBV7-9; 8 bases align to TRBD1. The V gene's germline CDR1 is SEHNR and CDR2 FQNEAQ (reference sequence). This CDR3 is built from 15 residues. Losses at the gene ends were 5 bases for V and 5 bases for J; bases not matched to a gene: 11. The CDR3 DNA sequence: TGTGCCAGCAGCAGACTGGGACAGGTATCCGACGAGCAGTACTTC. Translated, it gives CASSRLGQVSDEQYF.

For this clonotype: A far larger clone is one nucleotide away, so this likely arose from a read error. V gene TRBV25-1 combines with J gene TRBJ2-1, with D unresolved. Germline V gives CDR1 MGHDK, CDR2 SYGVNS. V lost 5 bases and J 0 bases, leaving 11 bases between the germline ends. The CDR3 is made up of 15 amino acids. The CDR3 nucleotides are TGTGCCAGCAGTAAGGAGTTCCTCTCCTACAATGAGCAGTTCTTC. Encoded protein: CASSKEFLSYNEQFF.

This clonotype is medium-sized within its sample. The chain has TRBV11-2 and TRBJ2-2; 10 bases agree with TRBD2. The CDR3 length is 16 residues. Germline values: CDR1 SGHAT, CDR2 FQNNGV. Trimming took 5 bases from V and 4 from J; bases not matched to a gene: 7. The CDR3 loop reads CASSALAGEFTGELFF. The CDR3 region has the DNA TGTGCCAGCAGCGCCCTAGCGGGAGAGTTCACCGGGGAGCTGTTTTTT.